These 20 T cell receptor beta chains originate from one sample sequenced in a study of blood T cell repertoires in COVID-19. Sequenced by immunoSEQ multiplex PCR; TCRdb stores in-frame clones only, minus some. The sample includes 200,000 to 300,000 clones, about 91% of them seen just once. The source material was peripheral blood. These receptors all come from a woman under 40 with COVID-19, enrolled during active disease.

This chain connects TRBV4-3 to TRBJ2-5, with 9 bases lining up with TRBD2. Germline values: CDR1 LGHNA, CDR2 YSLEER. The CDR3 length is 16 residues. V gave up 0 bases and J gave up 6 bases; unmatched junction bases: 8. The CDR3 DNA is TGCGCCAGCAGCCAAGATGGGCTAGCGGGGCTGAAGACCCAGTACTTC. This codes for CASSQDGLAGLKTQYF.

As DNA, the CDR3 is TGTGCCAGCAGCCCCTTCTGGCAGGGAGGGTTTTATAGCAATCAGCCCCAGCATTTT. Protein: CASSPFWQGGFYSNQPQHF. V gene TRBV7-8 combines with J gene TRBJ1-5; perhaps TRBD1 as D (5 bases). CDR3 length equals 19 residues. CDR1 is SGHVS and CDR2 is FQNEAQ in the germline V gene. Deletions cut 5 bases from V and 0 bases from J, with 23 bases between.

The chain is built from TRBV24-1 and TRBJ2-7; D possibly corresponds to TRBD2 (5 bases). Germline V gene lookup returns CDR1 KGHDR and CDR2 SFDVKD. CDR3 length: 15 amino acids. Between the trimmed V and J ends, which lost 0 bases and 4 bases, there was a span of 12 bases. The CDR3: CATSDLWARGYEQYV. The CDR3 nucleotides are TGTGCCACCAGTGATTTGTGGGCGAGAGGGTACGAGCAGTACGTC.

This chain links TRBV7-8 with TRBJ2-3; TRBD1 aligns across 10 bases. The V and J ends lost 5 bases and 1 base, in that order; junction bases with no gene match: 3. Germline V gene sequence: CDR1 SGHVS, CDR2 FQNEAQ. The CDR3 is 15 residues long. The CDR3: CASSRQGAGTDTQYF. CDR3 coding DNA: TGTGCCAGCAGCCGACAGGGGGCCGGCACAGATACGCAGTATTTT.

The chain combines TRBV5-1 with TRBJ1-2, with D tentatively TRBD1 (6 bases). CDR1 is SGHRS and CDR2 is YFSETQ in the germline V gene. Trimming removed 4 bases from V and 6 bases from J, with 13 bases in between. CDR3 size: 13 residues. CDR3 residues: CASSQRDTHGYTF. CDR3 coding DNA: TGCGCCAGCAGCCAACGGGACACTCATGGCTACACCTTC.

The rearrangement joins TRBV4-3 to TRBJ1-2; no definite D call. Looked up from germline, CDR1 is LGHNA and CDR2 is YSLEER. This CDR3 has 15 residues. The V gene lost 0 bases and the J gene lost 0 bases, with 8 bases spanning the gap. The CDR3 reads CASSQDSPANYGYTF. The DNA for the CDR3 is TGCGCCAGCAGCCAAGATTCGCCAGCTAACTATGGCTACACCTTC.

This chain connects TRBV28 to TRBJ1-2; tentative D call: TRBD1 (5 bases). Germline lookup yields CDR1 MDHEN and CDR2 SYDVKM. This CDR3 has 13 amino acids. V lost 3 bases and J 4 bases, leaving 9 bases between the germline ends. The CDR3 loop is CASSFGGGYGYTF. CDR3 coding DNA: TGTGCCAGCAGTTTTGGGGGAGGCTATGGCTACACCTTC.

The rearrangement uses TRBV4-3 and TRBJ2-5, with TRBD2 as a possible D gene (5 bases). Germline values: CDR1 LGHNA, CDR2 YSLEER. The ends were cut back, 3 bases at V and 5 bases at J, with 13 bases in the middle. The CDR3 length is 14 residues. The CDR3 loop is CASSQTTGTETQYF. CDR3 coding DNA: TGCGCCAGCAGCCAGACTACGGGTACTGAGACCCAGTACTTC.

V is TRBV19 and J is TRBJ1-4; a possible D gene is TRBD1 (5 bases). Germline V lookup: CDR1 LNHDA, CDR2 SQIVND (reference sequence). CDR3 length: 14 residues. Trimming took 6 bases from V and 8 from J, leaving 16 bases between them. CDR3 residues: CASRSGWSTEKLFF. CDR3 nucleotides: TGTGCCAGTAGATCAGGGTGGTCGACCGAAAAACTGTTTTTT.

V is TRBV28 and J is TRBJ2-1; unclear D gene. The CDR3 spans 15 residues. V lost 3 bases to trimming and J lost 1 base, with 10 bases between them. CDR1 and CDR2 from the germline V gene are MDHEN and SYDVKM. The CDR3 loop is CASSLTRLSYNEQFF. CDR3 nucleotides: TGTGCCAGCAGTTTGACAAGGCTGTCCTACAATGAGCAGTTCTTC.

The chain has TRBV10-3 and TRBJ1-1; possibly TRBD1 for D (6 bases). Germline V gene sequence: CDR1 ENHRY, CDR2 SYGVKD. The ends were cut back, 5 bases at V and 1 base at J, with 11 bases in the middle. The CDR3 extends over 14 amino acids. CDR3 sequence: CAISSRGGNTEAFF. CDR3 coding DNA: TGTGCCATCAGTTCACGAGGGGGGAACACTGAAGCTTTCTTT.

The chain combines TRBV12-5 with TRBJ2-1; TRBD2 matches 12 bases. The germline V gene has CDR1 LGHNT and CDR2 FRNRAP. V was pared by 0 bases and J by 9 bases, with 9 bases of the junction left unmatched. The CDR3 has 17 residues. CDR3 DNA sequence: TGTGCTAGTGGTTTGGTACGGCTAGCGGGAGGGCCCGGTGAGCAGTTCTTC. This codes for CASGLVRLAGGPGEQFF.

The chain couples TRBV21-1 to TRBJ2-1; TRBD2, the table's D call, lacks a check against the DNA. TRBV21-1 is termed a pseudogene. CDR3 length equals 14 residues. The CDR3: CASSKLAGDNEQFF. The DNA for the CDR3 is TGTGCCAGCAGCAAACTAGCGGGAGACAATGAGCAGTTCTTC.

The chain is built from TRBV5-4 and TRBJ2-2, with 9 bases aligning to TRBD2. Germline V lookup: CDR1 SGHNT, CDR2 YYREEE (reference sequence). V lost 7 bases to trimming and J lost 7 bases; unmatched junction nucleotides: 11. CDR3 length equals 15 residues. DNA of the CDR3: TGTGCCAGCGAGGTTGGTAGCGGGGGCCGCGGGGAGCTGTTTTTT. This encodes CASEVGSGGRGELFF.

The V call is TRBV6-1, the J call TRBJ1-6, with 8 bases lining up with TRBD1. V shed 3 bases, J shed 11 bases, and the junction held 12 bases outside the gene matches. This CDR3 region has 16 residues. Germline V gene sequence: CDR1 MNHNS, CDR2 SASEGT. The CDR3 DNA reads TGTGCCAGCAGTGAGAGGGGGACAGGACCCTATGCACCCCTCCACTTT. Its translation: CASSERGTGPYAPLHF.

The CDR3, as DNA: TGTGCCAGCAGTTTACAGACACCGGGGGTTACTGGGACCTTC. It yields the protein CASSLQTPGVTGTF. V and J are TRBV28 and TRBJ1-2; TRBD1 might be the D (5 bases). The V end was cut by 2 bases, the J end by 14 bases, with 21 bases between. The CDR3 runs 14 residues. Germline assignment: CDR1 MDHEN and CDR2 SYDVKM.

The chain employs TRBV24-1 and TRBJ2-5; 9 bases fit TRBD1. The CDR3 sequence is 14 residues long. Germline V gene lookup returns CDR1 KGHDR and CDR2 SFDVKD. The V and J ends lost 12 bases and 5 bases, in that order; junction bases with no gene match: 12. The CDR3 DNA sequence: TGTGCCTCCGGATCTCGACAGGGGGTTGAGACCCAGTACTTC. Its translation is CASGSRQGVETQYF.

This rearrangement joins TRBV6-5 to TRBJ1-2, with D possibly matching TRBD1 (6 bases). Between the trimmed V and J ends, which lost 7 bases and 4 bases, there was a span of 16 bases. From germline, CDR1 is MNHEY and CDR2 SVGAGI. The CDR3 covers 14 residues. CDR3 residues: CASTPGGQFYGYTF. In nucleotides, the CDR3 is TGTGCCAGCACGCCCGGCGGACAGTTCTATGGCTACACCTTC.

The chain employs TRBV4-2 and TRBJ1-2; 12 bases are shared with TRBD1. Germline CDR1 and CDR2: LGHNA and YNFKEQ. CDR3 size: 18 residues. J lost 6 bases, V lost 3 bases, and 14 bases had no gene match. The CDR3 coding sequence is TGTGCCAGCAGCCAGGGGGTTGCGGGACAGGGGGCTTCAGATGGCTACACCTTC. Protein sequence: CASSQGVAGQGASDGYTF.

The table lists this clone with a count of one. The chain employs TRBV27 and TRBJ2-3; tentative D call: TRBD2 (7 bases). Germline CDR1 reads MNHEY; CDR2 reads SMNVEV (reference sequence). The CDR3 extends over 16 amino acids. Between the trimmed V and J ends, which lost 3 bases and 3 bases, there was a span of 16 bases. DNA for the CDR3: TGTGCCAGCAGTTTTCTTGGGGGGGCAGGGACAGATACGCAGTATTTT. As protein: CASSFLGGAGTDTQYF.